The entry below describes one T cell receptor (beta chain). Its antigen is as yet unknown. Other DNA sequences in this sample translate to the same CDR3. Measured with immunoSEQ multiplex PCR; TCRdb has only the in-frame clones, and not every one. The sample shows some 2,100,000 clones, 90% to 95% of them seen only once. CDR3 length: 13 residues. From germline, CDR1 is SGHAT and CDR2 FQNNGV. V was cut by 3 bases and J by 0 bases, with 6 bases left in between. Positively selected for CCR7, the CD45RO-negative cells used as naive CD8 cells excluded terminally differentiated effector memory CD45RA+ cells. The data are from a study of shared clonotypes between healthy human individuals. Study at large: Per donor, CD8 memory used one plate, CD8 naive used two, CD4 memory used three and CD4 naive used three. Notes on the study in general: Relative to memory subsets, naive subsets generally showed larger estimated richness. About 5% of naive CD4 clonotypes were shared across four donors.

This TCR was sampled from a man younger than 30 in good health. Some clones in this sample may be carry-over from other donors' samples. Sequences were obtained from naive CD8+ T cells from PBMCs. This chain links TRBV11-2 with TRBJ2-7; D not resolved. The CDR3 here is CASSFSSSYEQYF. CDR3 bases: TGTGCCAGCAGCTTCTCAAGCTCCTACGAGCAGTACTTC.